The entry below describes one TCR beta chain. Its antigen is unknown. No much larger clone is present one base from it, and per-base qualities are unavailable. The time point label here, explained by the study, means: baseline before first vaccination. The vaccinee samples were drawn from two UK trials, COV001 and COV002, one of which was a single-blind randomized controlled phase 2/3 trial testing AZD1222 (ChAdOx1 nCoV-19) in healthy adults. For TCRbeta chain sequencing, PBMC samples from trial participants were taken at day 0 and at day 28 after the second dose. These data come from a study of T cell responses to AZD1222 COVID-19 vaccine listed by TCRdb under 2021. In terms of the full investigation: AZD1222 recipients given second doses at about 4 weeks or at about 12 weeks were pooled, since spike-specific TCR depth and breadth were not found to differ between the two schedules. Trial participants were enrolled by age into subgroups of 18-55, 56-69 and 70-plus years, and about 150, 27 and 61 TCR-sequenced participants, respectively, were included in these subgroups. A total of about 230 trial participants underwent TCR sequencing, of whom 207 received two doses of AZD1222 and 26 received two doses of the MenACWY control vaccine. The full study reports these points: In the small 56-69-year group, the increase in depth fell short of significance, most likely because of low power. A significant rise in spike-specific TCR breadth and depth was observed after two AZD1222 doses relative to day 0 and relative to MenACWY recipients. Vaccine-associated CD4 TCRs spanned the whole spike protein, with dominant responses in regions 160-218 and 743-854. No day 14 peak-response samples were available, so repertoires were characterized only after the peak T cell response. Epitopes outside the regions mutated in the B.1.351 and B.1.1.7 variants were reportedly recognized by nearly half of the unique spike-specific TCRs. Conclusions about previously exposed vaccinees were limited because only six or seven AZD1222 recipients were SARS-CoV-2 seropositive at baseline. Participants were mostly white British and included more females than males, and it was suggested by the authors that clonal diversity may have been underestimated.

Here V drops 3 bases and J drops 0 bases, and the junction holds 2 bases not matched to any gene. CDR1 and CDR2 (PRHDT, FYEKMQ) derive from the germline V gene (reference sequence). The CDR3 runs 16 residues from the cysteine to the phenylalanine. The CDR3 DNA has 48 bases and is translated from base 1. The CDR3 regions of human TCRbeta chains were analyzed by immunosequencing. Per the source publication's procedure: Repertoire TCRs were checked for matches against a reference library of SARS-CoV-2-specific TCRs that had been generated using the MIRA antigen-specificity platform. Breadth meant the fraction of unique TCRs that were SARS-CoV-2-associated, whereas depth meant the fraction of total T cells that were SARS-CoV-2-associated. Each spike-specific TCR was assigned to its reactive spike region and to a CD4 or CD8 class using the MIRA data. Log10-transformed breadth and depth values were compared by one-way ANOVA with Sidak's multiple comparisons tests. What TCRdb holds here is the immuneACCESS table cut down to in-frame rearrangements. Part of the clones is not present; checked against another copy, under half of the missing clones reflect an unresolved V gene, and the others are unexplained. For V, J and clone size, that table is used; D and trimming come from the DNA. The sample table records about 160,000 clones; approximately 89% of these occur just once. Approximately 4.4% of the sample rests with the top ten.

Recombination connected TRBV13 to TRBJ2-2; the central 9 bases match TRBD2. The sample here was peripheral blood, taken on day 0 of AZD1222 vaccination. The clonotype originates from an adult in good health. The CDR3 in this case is CASSFLAGTNTGELFF. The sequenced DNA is TGTGCCAGCAGCTTCCTAGCGGGGACGAACACCGGGGAGCTGTTTTTT.